A single sample gave rise to the 21 T cell receptor beta chains below, sequenced in a study of T cell repertoires in cytomegalovirus infection (dated by TCRdb to about 2019). Sequencer: Illumina HiSeq 1500. Starting from the raw public reads, TCRdb applied fastp trimming at Q25, assembled clones with MiXCR and retained in-frame beta chains. Rows with one shared CDR3 protein collapse into an entry with the most common genes and DNA. For this sample the table gives 200,000 or so distinct CDR3 sequences, of which roughly 27% were detected only once. The ten largest clones add up to 30% to 35% of the sample. Sequenced material: PBMCs. These receptors came from a human donor in good health (CMV status not recorded). Some clones in this sample may be carry-over from other donors' samples.

This clonotype was detected only a few times. In DNA, the CDR3 is TGCAGCGTTGAACGGGGTAACCCACTTCAAGAGACCCAGTACTTC. Residues: CSVERGNPLQETQYF. The V gene is TRBV29-1, the J gene TRBJ2-5; possibly TRBD2 for D (5 bases). The CDR3 loop spans 15 amino acids. Trimming left V 2 bases short and J 2 bases short, with 15 bases between. Germline loops: CDR1 SQVTM, CDR2 ANQGSEA.

The chain has TRBV30 and TRBJ1-1; D is undetermined. The CDR3 totals 14 residues. In germline, CDR1 is GTSNPN, CDR2 SVGIG (reference sequence). V was cut by 0 bases and J by 8 bases, with 16 bases left in between. CDR3 region: CAWSVFAPGGEAFF. CDR3 nucleotide sequence: TGTGCCTGGAGTGTATTCGCCCCGGGAGGGGAAGCTTTCTTT.

This clonotype has ten or more counts. This rearrangement joins TRBV7-2 to TRBJ1-4; D gene uncertain. Deletions cut 5 bases from V and 10 bases from J, with 14 bases between. The CDR3 spans 13 residues. Germline-derived CDR1 and CDR2 are SGHTA and FQGNSA. Written as DNA, the CDR3 is TGTGCCAGCAGCCTTAAGAAGGGTGGAAAACTGTTTTTT. This codes for CASSLKKGGKLFF.

This clonotype turned up a few times. The CDR3 here is CASSFPSGGFSYEQYF. CDR3 DNA sequence: TGTGCCAGCAGCTTCCCTAGCGGGGGGTTCTCCTACGAGCAGTACTTC. The chain uses TRBV11-2 and TRBJ2-7; the match to TRBD2 covers 11 bases. Per the germline V gene, CDR1 is SGHAT and CDR2 is FQNNGV. V lost 3 bases and J lost 0; bases outside the gene matches: 4. The CDR3 consists of 16 residues.

This clonotype appeared a few times. This rearrangement joins TRBV7-3 to TRBJ2-2; 7 bases are shared with TRBD1. J gave up 6 bases and V 4 bases, and 5 bases lay outside the gene matches. The CDR3 is 14 amino acids. Germline V gives CDR1 SGHTA, CDR2 FQGTGA. The CDR3 nucleotides are TGTGCCAGCAGCTCCACAACAGGGGCCGGGGAGCTGTTTTTT. Its translation: CASSSTTGAGELFF.

This clonotype turned up a few times. The rearrangement joins TRBV30 to TRBJ1-2; D remains ambiguous. Germline V gene data show CDR1 as GTSNPN and CDR2 as SVGIG (reference sequence). V shed 2 bases and J shed 5 bases, with 9 bases lying between them. The CDR3 runs to 12 residues. The CDR3 spells CAWSPPGYGYTF. CDR3 sequence (DNA): TGTGCCTGGAGTCCTCCTGGGTATGGCTACACCTTC.

This clonotype has only a few counts. Here the CDR3 reads CASSLVTGIEQYF. In nucleotides, the CDR3 is TGTGCCAGCAGTTTGGTGACAGGGATCGAGCAGTACTTC. The chain has TRBV12-3 or TRBV12-4 and TRBJ2-7, with TRBD1 identical over 7 bases. There are 13 residues in the CDR3. J was trimmed by 6 bases and V by 3 bases; bases with no gene match: 5.

The table lists this clonotype with a few counts. This chain joins TRBV6-6 and TRBJ2-1; possibly TRBD2 for D (6 bases). This CDR3 is built from 16 residues. Trimming pared 4 bases from V and 0 bases from J, leaving 13 bases between. Germline V gives CDR1 MNHNY, CDR2 SVGAGI (reference sequence). The CDR3 sequence: CASSLGLLSSYNEQFF. DNA of the CDR3: TGTGCCAGCAGTTTGGGACTCCTTAGCTCCTACAATGAGCAGTTCTTC.

The CDR3 spells CAWSVARIPDTQYF. The CDR3 DNA reads as TGTGCCTGGAGTGTAGCCAGAATCCCAGATACGCAGTATTTT. V and J are TRBV30 and TRBJ2-3; no firm D call. The ends were cut back, 0 bases at V and 4 bases at J, with 11 bases in the middle. The germline CDR1 and CDR2 sequences are GTSNPN and SVGIG (reference sequence). The CDR3 runs to 14 residues.

This sequence joins TRBV19 and TRBJ2-2; no reliable D call. Germline-derived CDR1 and CDR2 are LNHDA and SQIVND (reference sequence). The CDR3 runs 14 residues. V was clipped by 5 bases and J by 5 bases, with 12 bases between them. CDR3 sequence: CASSLGSITGELFF. The CDR3 DNA reads TGTGCCAGTAGTCTCGGAAGCATAACCGGGGAGCTGTTTTTT.

The J gene is TRBJ1-1, the V gene TRBV12-3 or TRBV12-4, with D maybe TRBD1 (6 bases). CDR3 size: 16 residues. With 5 bases removed from V and 3 bases from J, the gap between germline ends came to 19 bases. The CDR3 nucleotides read TGTGCCAGCAGTCGATCCCCAATGGGGGCCGACACTGAAGCTTTCTTT. It translates to CASSRSPMGADTEAFF.

A few counts support this clonotype. This rearrangement joins TRBV7-6 to TRBJ2-7, with a possible D match to TRBD1 (5 bases). CDR3 size: 15 residues. The V end was cut by 5 bases, the J end by 3 bases, with 17 bases between. CDR1 SGHVS and CDR2 FNYEAQ come from the germline V gene. The CDR3 DNA reads as TGTGCCAGCAGCCCAGACCCGACAGCAAACTACGAGCAGTACTTC. The encoded protein is CASSPDPTANYEQYF.

About this clonotype itself: A much larger clone differs by one base, so this may be a read error. The V and J genes are TRBV7-8 and TRBJ1-3; a possible D gene is TRBD1 (5 bases). Germline CDR1 SGHVS, CDR2 FQNEAQ. The V end was cut by 3 bases, the J end by 0 bases, with 12 bases between. This CDR3 has 16 residues. The CDR3 bases are TGTGCCAGCAGCTTGAGGGGTCTTAACTCTGGAAACACCATATATTTT. Protein sequence: CASSLRGLNSGNTIYF.

Concerning this clonotype: This sequence may be a read error, since a much larger clone differs from it by one base. Since the CDR3 does not end with the conserved phenylalanine or tryptophan, this likely comes from a read error. The chain combines TRBV7-2 with TRBJ2-3; D is possibly TRBD2 (5 bases). The V end lost 3 bases, the J end lost 2 bases, and 15 bases lay between the germline ends. This CDR3 is built from 16 residues. Per germline, CDR1 SGHTA and CDR2 FQGNSA. DNA for the CDR3: TGTGCCAGCAGCTTCCGCGGAGGCTCTACCACAGATACGCAGTATCTT. This gives the protein CASSFRGGSTTDTQYL.

The V and J genes are TRBV5-4 and TRBJ2-2; TRBD1 agrees at 12 bases. CDR1 is SGHNT, CDR2 YYREEE, per germline (reference sequence). V trimming: 4 bases; J trimming: 6 bases; junction bases outside the gene matches: 7. The CDR3 totals 16 residues. CDR3 in DNA: TGTGCCAGCAGCCCACCCGGGACAGGGGGCTCCGGGGAGCTGTTTTTT. Amino acid sequence: CASSPPGTGGSGELFF. Variable domain in full (rest from reference TRBV5-4 and TRBJ2-2): ETGVTQSPTHLIKTRGQQVTLRCSSQSGHNTVSWYQQALGQGPQFIFQYYREEENGRGNFPPRFSGLQFPNYSSELNVNALELDDSALYLCASSPPGTGGSGELFFGEGSRLTVL.

This clonotype has a count of ten or more. The chain recombines TRBV7-2 with TRBJ2-1; D could derive from TRBD1 or TRBD2 (6 bases each). Germline V lookup: CDR1 SGHTA, CDR2 FQGNSA. V dropped 5 bases and J dropped 5 bases, with 19 bases sitting between them. The length of the CDR3 is 16 residues. CDR3 loop: CASSLGRARGDNEQFF. In DNA, the CDR3 is TGTGCCAGCAGCCTTGGACGGGCGAGGGGGGACAATGAGCAGTTCTTC.

The genes are TRBV11-2 and TRBJ1-1; no definite D call. CDR3 size: 15 residues. Germline CDR1 and CDR2: SGHAT and FQNNGV. Trimming shortened V by 1 base and J by 1 base, and 10 bases separated the two germline ends. The CDR3 nucleotides are TGTGCCAGCAGCTTAGTACCATCAGAGAACACTGAAGCTTTCTTT. The encoded protein is CASSLVPSENTEAFF.

This clonotype was detected many times. This chain joins TRBV7-2 and TRBJ2-6; D remains ambiguous. V was trimmed by 1 base and J by 0 bases, leaving 4 bases between them. CDR3 length: 15 amino acids. Germline CDR1 reads SGHTA; CDR2 reads FQGNSA. The CDR3 loop is CASSLVGSGANVLTF. The CDR3 DNA reads as TGTGCCAGCAGCTTAGTGGGCTCTGGGGCCAACGTCCTGACTTTC. Full variable domain (rest looked up from reference TRBV7-2 and TRBJ2-6): GAGVSQSPSNKVTEKGKDVELRCDPISGHTALYWYRQSLGQGLEFLIYFQGNSAPDKSGLPSDRFSAERTGGSVSTLTIQRTQQEDSAVYLCASSLVGSGANVLTFGAGSRLTVL.

This chain connects TRBV7-6 to TRBJ1-5; possibly TRBD1 for D (5 bases). V was shortened by 5 bases and J by 2 bases, with 19 bases between the two germline ends. The CDR3 has 17 residues. CDR1 is SGHVS, CDR2 FNYEAQ, per germline. CDR3 in amino acids: CASSQFQGRGRNQPQHF. As DNA, the CDR3 is TGTGCCAGCAGCCAATTTCAGGGTCGAGGACGCAATCAGCCCCAGCATTTT.

This clonotype was seen at least ten times. CDR3 sequence: CASSLTSYEQYF. In DNA form, the CDR3 reads TGTGCCAGCAGCTTAACTAGCTACGAGCAGTACTTC. The gene calls are TRBV7-2 and TRBJ2-7; D possibly corresponds to TRBD2 (5 bases). The CDR3 covers 12 residues. The germline CDR1 and CDR2 sequences are SGHTA and FQGNSA. V lost 2 bases and J 3 bases, leaving 5 bases between the germline ends.

A few counts support this clonotype. The V call is TRBV7-3, the J call TRBJ1-1, with a tentative D call TRBD1 (6 bases). Germline V lookup: CDR1 SGHTA, CDR2 FQGTGA. The CDR3 loop spans 14 amino acids. Trimming pared 4 bases from V and 1 base from J, leaving 10 bases between. The CDR3 DNA reads TGTGCCAGCAGCTCAGGGGTAGGGAACACTGAAGCTTTCTTT. The encoded protein is CASSSGVGNTEAFF. The full variable domain, with the rest looked up from reference TRBV7-3 and TRBJ1-1, is GAGVSQTPSNKVTEKGKYVELRCDPISGHTALYWYRQSLGQGPEFLIYFQGTGAADDSGLPNDRFFAVRPEGSVSTLKIQRTERGDSAVYLCASSSGVGNTEAFFGQGTRLTVV.